This TCR beta chain appears in the sequencing data of a study of cytomegalovirus exposure and HLA in healthy donors. With 60 Vbeta and 13 Jbeta primers, the PCR was carried out. Some clones are missing from TCRdb's copy, which holds only in-frame ones; the method was immunoSEQ multiplex PCR. The sample records roughly 100,000 clones, about four fifths being singletons. V shed 6 bases and J 0 bases; nucleotides not matched to a gene: 8. Per germline, CDR1 SGHTA and CDR2 FQGNSA. The CDR3 contains 15 residues. Points from the study as a whole: Being indistinguishable, some V segments were excluded, TRBV6-2 and TRBV6-3 among them. By a later analysis, the bulk of CMV-associated TCR beta chains appeared HLA-restricted. The study designated 160 or so TCR beta chains cytomegalovirus-associated.

With regard to this clone: Its antigen is not identified.

Specimen: PBMCs. This sequence was found in a man between 25 and 39 years old in good health and CMV-seronegative. The V call is TRBV7-2, the J call TRBJ2-7, with TRBD1 matching over 7 bases. The CDR3 loop is CASSRTGVGSYEQYF. The CDR3 DNA follows: TGTGCCAGCAGTCGTACAGGGGTGGGCTCCTACGAGCAGTACTTC.